The 4 T cell receptor beta chains given below trace back to one sample, sequenced in a study of cytomegalovirus exposure and HLA in healthy donors. PCR used 60 Vbeta primers and 13 Jbeta primers. The table came from immunoSEQ multiplex PCR; TCRdb's copy has only in-frame clones and leaves some out. This table holds 90,000 to 120,000 clones, around 70% found once. The specimen sequenced was PBMCs. The source is a man in his forties or fifties in good health and CMV-seropositive.

The chain employs TRBV19 and TRBJ1-5, with TRBD1 as a possible D gene (5 bases). Trimming removed 7 bases from V and 5 bases from J, with 15 bases in between. The CDR3 sequence is 14 residues long. Germline values: CDR1 LNHDA, CDR2 SQIVND (reference sequence). The chain's CDR3 is CASTPGGGDQPQHF. The DNA of the CDR3 is TGTGCCAGTACCCCCGGTGGAGGGGATCAGCCCCAGCATTTT.

The sample holds one count of this clone. The rearrangement uses TRBV29-1 and TRBJ1-1; 8 bases map to TRBD1. The CDR3 loop spans 14 amino acids. Germline CDR1 and CDR2: SQVTM and ANQGSEA. The trim removed 6 bases at V and 5 bases at J, leaving 11 bases unmatched. The CDR3 spells CSVLSRDRGTEAFF. DNA of the CDR3: TGCAGCGTCCTTAGCCGTGACAGGGGAACTGAAGCTTTCTTT.

The gene calls are TRBV5-5 and TRBJ1-5; no reliable D call. This CDR3 comprises 14 residues. Germline CDR1 reads SGHKS; CDR2 reads YYEKEE (reference sequence). Trimming shortened V by 0 bases and J by 1 base, and 5 bases separated the two germline ends. CDR3 in amino acids: CASSLGQSNQPQHF. The DNA for the CDR3 is TGTGCCAGCAGCTTGGGGCAGAGCAATCAGCCCCAGCATTTT. Combining the CDR3 with reference TRBV5-5 and TRBJ1-5 gives the whole variable domain DAGVTQSPTHLIKTRGQQVTLRCSPISGHKSVSWYQQVLGQGPQFIFQYYEKEERGRGNFPDRFSARQFPNYSSELNVNALLLGDSALYLCASSLGQSNQPQHFGDGTRLSIL.

Only a few counts were recorded for this clone. The chain recombines TRBV29-1 with TRBJ2-1, with unresolved D. Germline V gives CDR1 SQVTM, CDR2 ANQGSEA. This CDR3 comprises 16 residues. Trimming removed 0 bases from V and 2 bases from J, with 14 bases in between. The CDR3 DNA follows: TGCAGCGTTGAAGATCGCCAGCAGGTGGCCTACAATGAGCAGTTCTTC. It specifies CSVEDRQQVAYNEQFF.